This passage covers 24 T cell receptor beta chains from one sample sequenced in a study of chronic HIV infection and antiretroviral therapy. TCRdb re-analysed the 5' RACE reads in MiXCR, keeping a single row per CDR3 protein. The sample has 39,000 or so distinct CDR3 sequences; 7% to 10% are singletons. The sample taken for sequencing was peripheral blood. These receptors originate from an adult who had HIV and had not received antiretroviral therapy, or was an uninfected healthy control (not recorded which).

CDR3 in DNA: TGTGCCACCAGGCGGGTGCGGTGGAACAATGAGCAGTTCTTC. Translation gives CATRRVRWNNEQFF. This sequence joins TRBV24-1 and TRBJ2-1; D possibly corresponds to TRBD2 (5 bases). This CDR3 has 14 residues. V lost 7 bases, J lost 5 bases, and 14 bases lay in between. In germline, CDR1 is KGHDR, CDR2 SFDVKD.

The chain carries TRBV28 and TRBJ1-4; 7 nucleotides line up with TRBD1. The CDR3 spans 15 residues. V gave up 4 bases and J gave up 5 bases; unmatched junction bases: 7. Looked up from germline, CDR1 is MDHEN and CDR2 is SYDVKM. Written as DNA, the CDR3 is TGTGCCAGCAGTTCCCGGGACAGAATCAATGAAAAACTGTTTTTT. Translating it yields CASSSRDRINEKLFF.

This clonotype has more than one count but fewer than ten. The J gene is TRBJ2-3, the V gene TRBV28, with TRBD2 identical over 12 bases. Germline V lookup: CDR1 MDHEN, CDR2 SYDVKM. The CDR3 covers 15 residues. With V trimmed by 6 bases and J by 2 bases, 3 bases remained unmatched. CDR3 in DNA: TGTGCCAGCAGGGGGACTAGCGGGTACACAGATACGCAGTATTTT. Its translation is CASRGTSGYTDTQYF.

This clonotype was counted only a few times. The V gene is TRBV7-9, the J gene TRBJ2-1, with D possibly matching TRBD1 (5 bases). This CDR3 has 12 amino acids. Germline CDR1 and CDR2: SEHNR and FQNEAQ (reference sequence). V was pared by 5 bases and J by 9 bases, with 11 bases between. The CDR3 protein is CASSVGLLEQFF. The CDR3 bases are TGTGCCAGCAGCGTGGGGCTACTTGAGCAGTTCTTC. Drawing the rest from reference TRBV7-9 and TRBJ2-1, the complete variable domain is DTGVSQNPRHKITKRGQNVTFRCDPISEHNRLYWYRQTLGQGPEFLTYFQNEAQLEKSRLLSDRFSAERPKGSFSTLEIQRTEQGDSAMYLCASSVGLLEQFFGPGTRLTVL.

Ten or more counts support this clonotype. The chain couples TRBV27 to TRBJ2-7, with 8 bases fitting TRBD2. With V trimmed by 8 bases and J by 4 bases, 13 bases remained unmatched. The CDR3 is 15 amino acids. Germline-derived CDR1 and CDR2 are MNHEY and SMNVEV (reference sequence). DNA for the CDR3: TGTGCCAGCCGCACGTGGGGCGGGAGGTTTTACGAGCAGTACTTC. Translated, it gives CASRTWGGRFYEQYF.

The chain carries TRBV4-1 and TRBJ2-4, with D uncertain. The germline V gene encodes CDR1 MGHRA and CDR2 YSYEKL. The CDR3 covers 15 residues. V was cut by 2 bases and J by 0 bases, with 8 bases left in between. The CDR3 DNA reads TGCGCCAGCAGCCAATTAATGCTAGCCAAAAACATTCAGTACTTC. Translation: CASSQLMLAKNIQYF.

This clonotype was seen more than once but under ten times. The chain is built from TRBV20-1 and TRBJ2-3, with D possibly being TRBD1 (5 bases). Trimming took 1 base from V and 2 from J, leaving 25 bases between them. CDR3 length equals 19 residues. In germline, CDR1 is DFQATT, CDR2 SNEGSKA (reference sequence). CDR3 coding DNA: TGCAGTGCTAGAGTAGGCCACGTTTTGACAGAGTTATACACAGATACGCAGTATTTT. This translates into CSARVGHVLTELYTDTQYF.

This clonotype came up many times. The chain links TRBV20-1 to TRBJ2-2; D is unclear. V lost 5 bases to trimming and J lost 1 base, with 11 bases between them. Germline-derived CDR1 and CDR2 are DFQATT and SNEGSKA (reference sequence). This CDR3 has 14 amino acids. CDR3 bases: TGCAGTGCTTCGAGGTCAGGGAACACCGGGGAGCTGTTTTTT. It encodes CSASRSGNTGELFF.

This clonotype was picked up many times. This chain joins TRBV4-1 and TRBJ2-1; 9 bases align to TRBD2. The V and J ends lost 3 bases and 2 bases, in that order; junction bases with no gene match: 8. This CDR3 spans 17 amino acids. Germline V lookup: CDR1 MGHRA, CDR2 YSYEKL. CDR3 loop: CASSQRIIAGAYNEQFF. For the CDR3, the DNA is TGCGCCAGCAGCCAGAGAATTATAGCGGGGGCCTACAATGAGCAGTTCTTC.

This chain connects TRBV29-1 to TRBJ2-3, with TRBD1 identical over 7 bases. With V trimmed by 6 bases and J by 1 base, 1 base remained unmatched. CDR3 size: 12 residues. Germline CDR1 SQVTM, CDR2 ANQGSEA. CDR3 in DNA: TGCAGCGTAGGACAGGGCACAGATACGCAGTATTTT. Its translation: CSVGQGTDTQYF.

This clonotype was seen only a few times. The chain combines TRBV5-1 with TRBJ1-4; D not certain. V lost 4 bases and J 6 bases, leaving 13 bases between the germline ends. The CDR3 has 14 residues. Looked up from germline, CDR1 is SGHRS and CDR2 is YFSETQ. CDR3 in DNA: TGCGCCAGCAGCCGGGCCCCCGGAGATGAAAAACTGTTTTTT. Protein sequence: CASSRAPGDEKLFF.

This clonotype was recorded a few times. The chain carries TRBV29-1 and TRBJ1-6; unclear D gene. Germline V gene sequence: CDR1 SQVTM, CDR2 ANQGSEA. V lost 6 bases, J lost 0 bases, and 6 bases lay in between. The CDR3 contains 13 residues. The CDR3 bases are TGCAGCGTAGGAAGCTCCTATAATTCACCCCTCCACTTT. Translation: CSVGSSYNSPLHF.

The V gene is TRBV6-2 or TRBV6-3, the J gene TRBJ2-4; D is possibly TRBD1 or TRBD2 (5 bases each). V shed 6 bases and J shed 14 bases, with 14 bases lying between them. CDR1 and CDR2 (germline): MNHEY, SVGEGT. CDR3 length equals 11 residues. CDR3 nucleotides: TGTGCCAGCAGCCAGGGACGAGGGGAGTACTTC. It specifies CASSQGRGEYF.

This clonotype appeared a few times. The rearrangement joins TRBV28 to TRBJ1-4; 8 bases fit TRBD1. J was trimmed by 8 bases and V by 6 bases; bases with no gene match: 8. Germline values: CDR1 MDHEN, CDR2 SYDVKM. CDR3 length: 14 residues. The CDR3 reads CASSPGQGREKLFF. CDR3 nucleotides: TGTGCCAGCAGCCCCGGACAGGGAAGAGAAAAACTGTTTTTT.

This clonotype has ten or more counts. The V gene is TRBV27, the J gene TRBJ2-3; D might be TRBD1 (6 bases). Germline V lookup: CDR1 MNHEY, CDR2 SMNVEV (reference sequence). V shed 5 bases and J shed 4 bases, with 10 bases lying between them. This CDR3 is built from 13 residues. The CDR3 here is CASSIQGADTQYF. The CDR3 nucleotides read TGTGCCAGCAGTATACAGGGAGCAGATACGCAGTATTTT.

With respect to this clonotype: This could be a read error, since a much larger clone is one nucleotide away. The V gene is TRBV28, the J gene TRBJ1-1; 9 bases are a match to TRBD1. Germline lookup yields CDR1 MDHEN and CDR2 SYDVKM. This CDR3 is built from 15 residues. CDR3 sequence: CASSGTGIGNTETFF. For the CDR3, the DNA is TGTGCCAGCAGTGGGACAGGGATCGGAAACACTGAAACTTTCTTT.

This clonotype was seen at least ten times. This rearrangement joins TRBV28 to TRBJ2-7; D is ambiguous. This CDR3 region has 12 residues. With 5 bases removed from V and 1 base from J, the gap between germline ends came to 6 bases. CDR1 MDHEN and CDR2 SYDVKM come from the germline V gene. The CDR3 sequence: CASSPPSYEQYF. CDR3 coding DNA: TGTGCCAGCAGTCCCCCGTCCTACGAGCAGTACTTC.

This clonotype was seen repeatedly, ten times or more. CDR3 in amino acids: CASSSWEAGETQYF. The CDR3 bases are TGTGCCAGCAGTTCCTGGGAGGCGGGCGAGACCCAGTACTTC. The chain has TRBV27 and TRBJ2-5; a weak D match, TRBD2 (6 bases). The length of the CDR3 is 14 residues. Trimming took off 4 bases at V and 5 bases at J, with 14 bases between the two ends. Germline V gives CDR1 MNHEY, CDR2 SMNVEV (reference sequence).

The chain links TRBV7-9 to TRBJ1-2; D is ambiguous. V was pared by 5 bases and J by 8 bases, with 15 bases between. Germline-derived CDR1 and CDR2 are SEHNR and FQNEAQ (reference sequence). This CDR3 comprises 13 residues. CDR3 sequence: CASSPEKVSGYTF. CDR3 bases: TGTGCCAGCAGCCCAGAGAAGGTTTCGGGCTACACCTTC. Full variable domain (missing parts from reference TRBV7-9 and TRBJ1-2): DTGVSQNPRHKITKRGQNVTFRCDPISEHNRLYWYRQTLGQGPEFLTYFQNEAQLEKSRLLSDRFSAERPKGSFSTLEIQRTEQGDSAMYLCASSPEKVSGYTFGSGTRLTVV.

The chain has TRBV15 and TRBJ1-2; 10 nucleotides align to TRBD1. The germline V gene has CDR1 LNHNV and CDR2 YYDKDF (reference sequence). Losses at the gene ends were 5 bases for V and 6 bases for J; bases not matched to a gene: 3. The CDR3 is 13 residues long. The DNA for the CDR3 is TGTGCCACCAGCCGACAGGGGGCGGATGGCTACACCTTC. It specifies CATSRQGADGYTF.

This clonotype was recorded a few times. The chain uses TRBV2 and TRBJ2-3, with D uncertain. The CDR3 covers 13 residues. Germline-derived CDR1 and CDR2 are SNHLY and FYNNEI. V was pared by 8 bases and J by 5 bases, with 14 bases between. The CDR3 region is CASADRLRDTQYF. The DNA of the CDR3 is TGTGCCAGCGCTGACCGATTAAGAGATACGCAGTATTTT.

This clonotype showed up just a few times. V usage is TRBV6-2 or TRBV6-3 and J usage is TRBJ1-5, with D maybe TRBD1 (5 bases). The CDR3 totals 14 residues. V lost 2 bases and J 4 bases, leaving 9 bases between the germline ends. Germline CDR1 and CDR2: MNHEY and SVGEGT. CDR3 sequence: CASSYGTLNQPQHF. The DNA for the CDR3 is TGTGCCAGCAGTTACGGGACGCTTAATCAGCCCCAGCATTTT.

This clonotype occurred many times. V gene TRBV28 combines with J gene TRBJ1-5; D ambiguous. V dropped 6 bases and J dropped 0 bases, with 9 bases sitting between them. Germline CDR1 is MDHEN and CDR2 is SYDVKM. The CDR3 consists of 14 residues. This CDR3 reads CASSHGISNQPQHF. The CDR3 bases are TGTGCCAGCAGCCATGGGATTAGCAATCAGCCCCAGCATTTT.

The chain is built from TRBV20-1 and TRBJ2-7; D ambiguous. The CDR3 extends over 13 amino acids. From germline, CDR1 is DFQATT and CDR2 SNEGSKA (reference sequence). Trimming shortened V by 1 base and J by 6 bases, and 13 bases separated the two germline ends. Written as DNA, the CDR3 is TGCAGTGCTAGAGTAGGCCAGCCCCGCGAGCAGTACTTC. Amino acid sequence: CSARVGQPREQYF.